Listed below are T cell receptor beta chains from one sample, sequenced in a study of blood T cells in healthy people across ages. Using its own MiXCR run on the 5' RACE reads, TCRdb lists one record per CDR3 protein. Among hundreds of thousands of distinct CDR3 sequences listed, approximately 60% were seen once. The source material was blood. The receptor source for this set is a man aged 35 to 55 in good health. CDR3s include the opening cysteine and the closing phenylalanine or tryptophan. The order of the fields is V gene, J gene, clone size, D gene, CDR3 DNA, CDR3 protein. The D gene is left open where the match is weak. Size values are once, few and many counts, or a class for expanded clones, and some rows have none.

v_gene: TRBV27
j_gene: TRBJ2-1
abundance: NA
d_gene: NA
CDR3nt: TGTGCCAGCAGTATAAGTTTAGCCTGGAGTGAGCAGTTCTTC
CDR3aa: CASSISLAWSEQFF

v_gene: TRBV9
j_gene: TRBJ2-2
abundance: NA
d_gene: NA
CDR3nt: TGTGCCAGCAGCGTAGCCCTAGGTACCGGGGAGCTGTTTTTT
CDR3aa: CASSVALGTGELFF

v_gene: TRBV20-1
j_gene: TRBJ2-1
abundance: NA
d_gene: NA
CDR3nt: TGCAGTGCTAGAGGCCCAGTTGGCAGATACAATGAGCAGTTCTTC
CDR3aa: CSARGPVGRYNEQFF

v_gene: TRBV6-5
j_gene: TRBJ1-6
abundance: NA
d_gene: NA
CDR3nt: TGTGCCAGCAGTAGGACAGCGGCCAATTCACCCCTCCACTTT
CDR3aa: CASSRTAANSPLHF

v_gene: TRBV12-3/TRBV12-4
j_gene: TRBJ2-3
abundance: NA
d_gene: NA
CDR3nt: TGTGCCAGCAGTAATCCCCCAGATACGCAGTATTTT
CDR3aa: CASSNPPDTQYF

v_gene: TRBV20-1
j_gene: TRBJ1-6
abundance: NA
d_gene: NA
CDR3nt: TGCAGTGCCCTAGTGACTTCTGGACCGAATTCACCCCTCCACTTT
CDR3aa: CSALVTSGPNSPLHF

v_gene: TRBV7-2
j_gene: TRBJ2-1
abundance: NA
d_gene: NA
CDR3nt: TGTGCCAGCAGCTTAGTACATACGTCCTCCTACAATGAGCAGTTCTTC
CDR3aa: CASSLVHTSSYNEQFF

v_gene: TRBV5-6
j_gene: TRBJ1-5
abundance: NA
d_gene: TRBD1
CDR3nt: TGTGCCAGCAGCCGAGGGACAGGGCACAATCAGCCCCAGCATTTT
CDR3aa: CASSRGTGHNQPQHF

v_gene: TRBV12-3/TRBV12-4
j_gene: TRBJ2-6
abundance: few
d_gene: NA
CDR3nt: TGTGCCAGCAGTTTAGCGCCGACTGGTTCTGGGGCCAACGTCCTGACTTTC
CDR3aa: CASSLAPTGSGANVLTF

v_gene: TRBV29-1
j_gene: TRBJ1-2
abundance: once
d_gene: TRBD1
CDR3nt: TGCAGCGTGGACCAGGGGGCGAACTATGACTACACCTTC
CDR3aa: CSVDQGANYDYTF

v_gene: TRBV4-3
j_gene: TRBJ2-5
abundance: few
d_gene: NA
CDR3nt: TGCGCCAGCAGCCAAGAGGGGGTCGAGGGCGAGACCCAGTACTTC
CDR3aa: CASSQEGVEGETQYF

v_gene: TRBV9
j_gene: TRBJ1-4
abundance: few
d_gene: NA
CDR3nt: TGTGCCAGCAGCGTAGGCCAGCCAAATGAAAAACTGTTTTTT
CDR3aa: CASSVGQPNEKLFF

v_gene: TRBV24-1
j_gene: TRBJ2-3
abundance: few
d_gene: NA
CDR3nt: TGTGCCACCAGTGATAGTCTGCCAGATACGCAGTATTTT
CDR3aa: CATSDSLPDTQYF

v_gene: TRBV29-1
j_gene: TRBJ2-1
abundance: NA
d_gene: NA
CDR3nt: TGCAGCGTTGAATACCCTGAGCAGTTCTTC
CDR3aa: CSVEYPEQFF

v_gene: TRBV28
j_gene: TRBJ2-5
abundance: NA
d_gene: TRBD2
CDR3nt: TGTGCCAGCATAACTAGCGGGAAGACCCAGTACTTC
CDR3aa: CASITSGKTQYF

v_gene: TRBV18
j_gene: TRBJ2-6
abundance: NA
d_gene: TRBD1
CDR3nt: TGTGCCAGCTCACTCCTCGGACAGGGGGCTCCTAACTCTGGGGCCAACGTCCTGACTTTC
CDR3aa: CASSLLGQGAPNSGANVLTF

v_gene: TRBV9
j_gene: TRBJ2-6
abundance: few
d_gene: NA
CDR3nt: TGTGCCAGCAGCGTGGACCCTCCTGGGGCCAACGTCCTGACTTTC
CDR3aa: CASSVDPPGANVLTF

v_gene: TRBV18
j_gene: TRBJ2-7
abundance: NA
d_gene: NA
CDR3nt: TGTGCCAGCTCTCTTGGGACCTCGGGGAACCACGAGCAGTACTTC
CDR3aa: CASSLGTSGNHEQYF

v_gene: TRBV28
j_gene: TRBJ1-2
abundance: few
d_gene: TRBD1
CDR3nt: TGTGCCAGCAGTTCCGGGACAGGGGGCTACACCTTC
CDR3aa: CASSSGTGGYTF

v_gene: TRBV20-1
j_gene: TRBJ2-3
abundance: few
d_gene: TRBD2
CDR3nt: TGCAGTGCTAGAGAGCCACTAGCGGGAGGAGCAGATACGCAGTATTTT
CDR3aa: CSAREPLAGGADTQYF

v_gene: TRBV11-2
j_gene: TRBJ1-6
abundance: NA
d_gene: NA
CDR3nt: TGTGCCAGCAGCCGACGGGTCTATAATTCACCCCTCCACTTT
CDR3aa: CASSRRVYNSPLHF

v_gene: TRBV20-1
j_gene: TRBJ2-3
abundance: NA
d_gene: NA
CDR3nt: TGCAGTGCCCACCGGGGGGCGCGCACAGATACGCAGTATTTT
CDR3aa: CSAHRGARTDTQYF

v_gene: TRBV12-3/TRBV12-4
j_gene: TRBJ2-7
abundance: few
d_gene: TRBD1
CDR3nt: TGTGCCAGCAGTTTCACAGGGGACGGCCTCGAGCAGTACTTC
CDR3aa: CASSFTGDGLEQYF